The source of this T cell receptor (beta chain) is a study of blood T cell repertoires in COVID-19. Study-level information: PBMCs, B-cell-depleted T cells, or T cells provided the cDNA or gDNA that made up the material.

Some clones are missing from TCRdb's copy, which holds only in-frame ones; the method was immunoSEQ multiplex PCR. This table holds fewer than 200,000 clones, roughly 80% found once. The sample taken for sequencing was peripheral blood. This clonotype originated in a man in his 60s with acute or convalescent COVID-19.

In DNA form, the CDR3 reads TGTGCCACCCGGACAGGGGCGGGGAAGCCCCAGCATTTT. It specifies CATRTGAGKPQHF. The rearrangement links TRBV2 to TRBJ1-5; 9 bases line up with TRBD1. Germline V lookup: CDR1 SNHLY, CDR2 FYNNEI. The CDR3 extends over 13 amino acids. J lost 8 bases, V lost 10 bases, and 9 bases had no gene match.